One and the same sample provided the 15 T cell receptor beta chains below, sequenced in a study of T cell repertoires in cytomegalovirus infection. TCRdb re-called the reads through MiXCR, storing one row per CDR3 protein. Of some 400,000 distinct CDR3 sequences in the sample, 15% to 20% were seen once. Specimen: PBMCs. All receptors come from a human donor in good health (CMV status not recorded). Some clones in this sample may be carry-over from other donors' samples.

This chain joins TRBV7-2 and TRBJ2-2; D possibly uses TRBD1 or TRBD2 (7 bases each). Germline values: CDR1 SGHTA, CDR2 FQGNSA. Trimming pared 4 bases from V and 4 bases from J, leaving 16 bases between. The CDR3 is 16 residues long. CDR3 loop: CASSSRGRGSTGELFF. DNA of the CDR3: TGTGCCAGCAGCTCAAGGGGGCGCGGGAGCACCGGGGAGCTGTTTTTT.

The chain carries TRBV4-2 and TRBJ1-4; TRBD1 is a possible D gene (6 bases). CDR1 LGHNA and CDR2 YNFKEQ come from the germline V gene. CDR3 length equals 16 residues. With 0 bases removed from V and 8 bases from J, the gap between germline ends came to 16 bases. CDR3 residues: CASSQEGALEREKLFF. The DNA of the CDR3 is TGTGCCAGCAGCCAAGAGGGGGCCCTGGAGCGGGAAAAACTGTTTTTT.

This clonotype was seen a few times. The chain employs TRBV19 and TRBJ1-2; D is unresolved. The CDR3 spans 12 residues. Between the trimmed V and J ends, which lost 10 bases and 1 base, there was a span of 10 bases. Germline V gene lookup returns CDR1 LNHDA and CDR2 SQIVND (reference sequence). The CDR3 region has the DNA TGTGCCACCCTCGGGAGTAACTATGGCTACACCTTC. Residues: CATLGSNYGYTF.

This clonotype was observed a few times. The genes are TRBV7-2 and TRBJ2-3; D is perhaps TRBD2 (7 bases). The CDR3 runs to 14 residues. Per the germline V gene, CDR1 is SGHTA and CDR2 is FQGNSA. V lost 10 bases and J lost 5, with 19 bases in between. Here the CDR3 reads CATAGAGVIDTQYF. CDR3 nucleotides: TGTGCCACCGCAGGGGCGGGAGTGATAGATACGCAGTATTTT.

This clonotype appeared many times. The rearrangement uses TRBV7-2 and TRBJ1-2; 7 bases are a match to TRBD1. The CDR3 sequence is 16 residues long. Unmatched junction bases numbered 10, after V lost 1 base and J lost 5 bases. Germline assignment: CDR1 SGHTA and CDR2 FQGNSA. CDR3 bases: TGTGCCAGCAGCTTAGAGATAAGGGGGCGGAGGTATGGCTACACCTTC. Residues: CASSLEIRGRRYGYTF.

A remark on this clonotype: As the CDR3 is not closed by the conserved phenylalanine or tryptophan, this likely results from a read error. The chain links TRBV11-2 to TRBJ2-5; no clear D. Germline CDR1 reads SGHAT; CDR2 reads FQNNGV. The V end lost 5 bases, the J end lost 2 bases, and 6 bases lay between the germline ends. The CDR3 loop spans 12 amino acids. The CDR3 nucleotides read TGTGCCAGCAGCCAACCGCAAGAGACCCAGTACTCC. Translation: CASSQPQETQYS.

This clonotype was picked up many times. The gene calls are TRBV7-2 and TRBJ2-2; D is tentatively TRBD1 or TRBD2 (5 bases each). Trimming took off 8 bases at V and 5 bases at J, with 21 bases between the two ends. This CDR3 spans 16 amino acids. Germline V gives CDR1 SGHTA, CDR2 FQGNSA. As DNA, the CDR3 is TGTGCCAGCTCCAATTGGGGGTATTCGGGAACCGGGGAGCTGTTTTTT. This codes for CASSNWGYSGTGELFF.

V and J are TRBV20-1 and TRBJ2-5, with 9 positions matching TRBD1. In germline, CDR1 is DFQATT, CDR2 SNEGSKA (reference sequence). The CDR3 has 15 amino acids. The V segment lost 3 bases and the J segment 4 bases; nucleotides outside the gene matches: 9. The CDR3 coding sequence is TGCAGTGCTAGGTCCGGACAGGGGTGGGGAGAGACCCAGTACTTC. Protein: CSARSGQGWGETQYF.

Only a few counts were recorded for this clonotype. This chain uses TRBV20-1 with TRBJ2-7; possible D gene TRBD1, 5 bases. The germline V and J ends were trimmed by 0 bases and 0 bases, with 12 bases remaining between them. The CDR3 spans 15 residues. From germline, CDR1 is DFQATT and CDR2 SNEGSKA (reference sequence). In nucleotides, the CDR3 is TGCAGTGCTAGAGATCGGACACACCTCTCCTACGAGCAGTACTTC. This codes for CSARDRTHLSYEQYF.

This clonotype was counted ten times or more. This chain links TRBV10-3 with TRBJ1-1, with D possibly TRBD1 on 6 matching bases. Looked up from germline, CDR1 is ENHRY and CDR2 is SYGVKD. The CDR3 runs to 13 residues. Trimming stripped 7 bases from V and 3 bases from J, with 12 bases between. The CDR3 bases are TGTGCCATCAAGGGACAATTTGACACTGAAGCTTTCTTT. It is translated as CAIKGQFDTEAFF.

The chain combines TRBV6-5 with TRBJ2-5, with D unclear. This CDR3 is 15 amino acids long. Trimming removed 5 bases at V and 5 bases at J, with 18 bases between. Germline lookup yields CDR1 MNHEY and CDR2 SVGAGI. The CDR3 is CASSPLHQVVETQYF. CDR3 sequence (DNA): TGTGCCAGCAGTCCCTTACACCAGGTCGTGGAGACCCAGTACTTC.

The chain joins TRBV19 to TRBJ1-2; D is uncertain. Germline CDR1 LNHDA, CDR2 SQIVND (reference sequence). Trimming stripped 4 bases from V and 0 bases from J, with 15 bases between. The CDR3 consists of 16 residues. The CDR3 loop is CASSSRSYGTNYGYTF. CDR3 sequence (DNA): TGTGCCAGTAGTAGCAGGTCTTACGGGACTAACTATGGCTACACCTTC. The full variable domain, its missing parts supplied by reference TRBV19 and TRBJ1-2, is DGGITQSPKYLFRKEGQNVTLSCEQNLNHDAMYWYRQDPGQGLRLIYYSQIVNDFQKGDIAEGYSVSREKKESFPLTVTSAQKNPTAFYLCASSSRSYGTNYGYTFGSGTRLTVV.

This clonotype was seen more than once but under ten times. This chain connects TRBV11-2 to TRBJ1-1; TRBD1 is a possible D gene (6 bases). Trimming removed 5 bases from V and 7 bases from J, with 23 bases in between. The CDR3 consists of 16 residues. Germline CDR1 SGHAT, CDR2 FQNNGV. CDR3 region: CASSLGPRGGQVEAFF. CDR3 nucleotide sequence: TGTGCCAGCAGCCTTGGACCTCGGGGGGGGCAGGTTGAAGCTTTCTTT.

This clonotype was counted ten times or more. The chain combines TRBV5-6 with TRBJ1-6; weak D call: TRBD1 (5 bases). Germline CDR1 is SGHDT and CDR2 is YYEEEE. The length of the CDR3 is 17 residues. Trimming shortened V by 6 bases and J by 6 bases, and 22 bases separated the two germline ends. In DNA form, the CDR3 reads TGTGCCAGCACTCAAGCGGGGCTCCCGGGGACTAATTCACCCCTCCACTTT. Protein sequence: CASTQAGLPGTNSPLHF.

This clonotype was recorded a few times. CDR3 sequence reads: CASEPGLAGTEQFF. The CDR3 DNA reads as TGCGCCAGCGAACCGGGACTAGCGGGTACTGAGCAGTTCTTC. This chain joins TRBV5-1 and TRBJ2-1; 12 bases are a match to TRBD2. J gave up 9 bases and V 7 bases, and 8 bases lay outside the gene matches. Looked up from germline, CDR1 is SGHRS and CDR2 is YFSETQ. The CDR3 covers 14 residues.